Following are 26 T cell receptor beta chains from one sample sequenced in a study of cytomegalovirus exposure and HLA in healthy donors. The repertoire was sequenced with immunoSEQ multiplex PCR; TCRdb's copy has only in-frame clones and lacks some. This table holds fewer than 65,000 clones, 89% found once. Material: PBMCs. All receptors derive from a young woman in good health and CMV-seronegative.

As DNA, the CDR3 is TGTGCCAGCAGCTTAACCGTCGGGGATACGCAGTATTTT. Its translation is CASSLTVGDTQYF. The chain carries TRBV7-3 and TRBJ2-3; D uncertain. The CDR3 spans 13 residues. Germline V CDR1 and CDR2: SGHTA, FQGTGA. V shed 0 bases and J shed 6 bases, with 7 bases lying between them.

In DNA, the CDR3 is TGTGCCTATGACTCCGTGGCCCAAAACATTCAGTACTTC. Its protein is CAYDSVAQNIQYF. The genes are TRBV30 and TRBJ2-4; no clear D gene. Germline loops: CDR1 GTSNPN, CDR2 SVGIG (reference sequence). Trimming took off 7 bases at V and 5 bases at J, with 15 bases between the two ends. The CDR3 totals 13 residues.

This clone has only one observation. The CDR3 is CASSLDRSNTEAFF. In nucleotides, the CDR3 is TGTGCCAGCAGTTTAGATAGATCGAACACTGAAGCTTTCTTT. The V call is TRBV2, the J call TRBJ1-1; D is undetermined. CDR3 size: 14 residues. Germline V gene data show CDR1 as SNHLY and CDR2 as FYNNEI. V gave up 5 bases and J gave up 1 base, with 11 bases separating them.

This chain uses TRBV30 with TRBJ2-3, with TRBD2 matching over 12 bases. Germline CDR1 reads GTSNPN; CDR2 reads SVGIG (reference sequence). Trimming cost V 6 bases and J 7 bases; bases outside gene matches: 8. The CDR3 consists of 14 residues. The CDR3 DNA sequence: TGTGCCTGCATACTAGCGGGAGGTTCGTATACGCAGTATTTT. Translating it yields CACILAGGSYTQYF.

This chain connects TRBV30 to TRBJ1-2; D is ambiguous. Germline lookup yields CDR1 GTSNPN and CDR2 SVGIG (reference sequence). The CDR3 is 11 amino acids. V lost 2 bases, J lost 4 bases, and 5 bases lay in between. CDR3 protein: CAWSWSYGYTF. The CDR3 DNA sequence: TGTGCCTGGAGTTGGAGCTATGGCTACACCTTC.

The V and J genes are TRBV10-2 and TRBJ1-1; D is ambiguous. CDR3 length equals 14 residues. Germline values: CDR1 WSHSY, CDR2 SAAADI. The ends were cut back, 5 bases at V and 3 bases at J, with 13 bases in the middle. Written as DNA, the CDR3 is TGCGCCAGCAGTATTAAGGGAGCGGACACTGAAGCTTTCTTT. Protein product: CASSIKGADTEAFF.

This sequence joins TRBV12-5 and TRBJ1-1; no reliable D call. Germline CDR1 and CDR2: LGHNT and FRNRAP. The CDR3 extends over 12 amino acids. V gave up 1 base and J gave up 4 bases, with 4 bases separating them. CDR3 sequence: CASGLGPTEAFF. The CDR3 nucleotides read TGTGCTAGTGGTTTGGGGCCCACTGAAGCTTTCTTT.

The gene calls are TRBV19 and TRBJ1-1, with TRBD1 as a possible D gene (5 bases). Germline assignment: CDR1 LNHDA and CDR2 SQIVND (reference sequence). V lost 2 bases, J lost 8 bases, and 9 bases lay in between. The CDR3 totals 12 residues. CDR3 bases: TGTGCCAGTAGTATACCAAGACAGGAAGCTTTCTTT. This encodes CASSIPRQEAFF.

The chain joins TRBV19 to TRBJ1-5, with 7 nucleotides matching TRBD1. V dropped 8 bases and J dropped 1; count of bases not matched to a gene: 2. Germline CDR1 LNHDA, CDR2 SQIVND (reference sequence). CDR3 length equals 13 residues. This CDR3 reads CASAGGSNQPQHF. CDR3 nucleotide sequence: TGTGCCAGTGCAGGGGGGAGCAATCAGCCCCAGCATTTT.

J is TRBJ1-2 and V is TRBV19; D is possibly TRBD1 (6 bases). Germline loops: CDR1 LNHDA, CDR2 SQIVND (reference sequence). CDR3 length equals 14 residues. Trimming took 4 bases from V and 3 from J, leaving 12 bases between them. Here the CDR3 reads CASSSYRADYGYTF. The DNA of the CDR3 is TGTGCCAGTAGTAGTTACAGGGCTGACTATGGCTACACCTTC.

This clone is medium-sized by share. The V gene is TRBV4-2, the J gene TRBJ2-5, with 9 positions matching TRBD2. Germline lookup yields CDR1 LGHNA and CDR2 YNFKEQ. J gave up 5 bases and V 0 bases, and 4 bases lay outside the gene matches. The CDR3 is 15 residues long. The CDR3 sequence: CASSQDAGGPETQYF. The CDR3 DNA reads TGTGCCAGCAGCCAAGATGCGGGGGGGCCGGAGACCCAGTACTTC.

The CDR3 bases are TGTGCCAGTAGTATAGGGGACAACAATGAGCAGTTCTTC. Protein: CASSIGDNNEQFF. This chain links TRBV19 with TRBJ2-1; D may be TRBD1 (6 bases). The CDR3 loop spans 13 amino acids. CDR1 is LNHDA, CDR2 SQIVND, per germline (reference sequence). With 1 base removed from V and 5 bases from J, the gap between germline ends came to 6 bases.

DNA of the CDR3: TGTGCCAGCAGTGAATTGGGGACTAGCGGGAGGACCTACGAGCAGTACTTC. Amino acid sequence: CASSELGTSGRTYEQYF. The chain combines TRBV2 with TRBJ2-7; 15 bases line up with TRBD2. CDR3 size: 17 residues. V shed 2 bases, J shed 2 bases, and the junction held 4 bases outside the gene matches. Germline assignment: CDR1 SNHLY and CDR2 FYNNEI.

The chain is built from TRBV7-9 and TRBJ1-6; D call uncertain. From germline, CDR1 is SEHNR and CDR2 FQNEAQ (reference sequence). The CDR3 loop spans 14 amino acids. V was shortened by 1 base and J by 6 bases, with 7 bases between the two germline ends. The CDR3 DNA reads TGTGCCAGCAGCTTAGACAGCTTTAATTCACCCCTCCACTTT. This translates into CASSLDSFNSPLHF.

The rearrangement uses TRBV5-4 and TRBJ1-4, with TRBD1 as a possible D gene (5 bases). This CDR3 spans 15 amino acids. Trimming removed 0 bases from V and 7 bases from J, with 13 bases in between. Germline CDR1 SGHNT, CDR2 YYREEE (reference sequence). The CDR3 bases are TGTGCCAGCAGCTTGGCCGGGGGTTTGGGTGAAAAACTGTTTTTT. Its translation: CASSLAGGLGEKLFF.

This chain connects TRBV7-2 to TRBJ2-2; tentatively, D is TRBD1 (5 bases). The CDR3 length is 14 residues. V shed 6 bases and J shed 0 bases, with 8 bases lying between them. Germline V gene lookup returns CDR1 SGHTA and CDR2 FQGNSA. This CDR3 reads CASRTDTNTGELFF. The CDR3 region has the DNA TGTGCCAGCAGAACGGACACGAACACCGGGGAGCTGTTTTTT.

V and J are TRBV6-1 and TRBJ1-6; the match to TRBD1 covers 7 bases. V was clipped by 6 bases and J by 10 bases; unmatched bases: 12. Germline V gene lookup returns CDR1 MNHNS and CDR2 SASEGT. The CDR3 is made up of 15 amino acids. In DNA, the CDR3 is TGTGCCAGCAGGCGGATTGACAGGGAGAACTCACCCCTCCACTTT. Protein product: CASRRIDRENSPLHF.

J is TRBJ2-3 and V is TRBV28; TRBD1 might be the D (5 bases). Germline V gene lookup returns CDR1 MDHEN and CDR2 SYDVKM. V was clipped by 6 bases and J by 1 base, with 11 bases between them. The CDR3 contains 14 residues. CDR3 in amino acids: CASSLDIGTDTQYF. In DNA form, the CDR3 reads TGTGCCAGCAGCCTGGACATTGGCACAGATACGCAGTATTTT. Complete variable domain (other parts from reference TRBV28 and TRBJ2-3): DVKVTQSSRYLVKRTGEKVFLECVQDMDHENMFWYRQDPGLGLRLIYFSYDVKMKEKGDIPEGYSVSREKKERFSLILESASTNQTSMYLCASSLDIGTDTQYFGPGTRLTVL.

The chain is built from TRBV11-3 and TRBJ2-2, with D possibly matching TRBD2 (7 bases). The CDR3 has 15 residues. Germline values: CDR1 SGHNT, CDR2 YENEEA. V was pared by 6 bases and J by 1 base, with 12 bases between. CDR3 sequence (DNA): TGTGCCAGCAGTGGGGGGGCGCGGAACACCGGGGAGCTGTTTTTT. Protein product: CASSGGARNTGELFF.

The genes are TRBV11-3 and TRBJ2-4, with D possibly TRBD1 on 6 matching bases. V lost 1 base and J 0 bases, leaving 7 bases between the germline ends. Germline CDR1 reads SGHNT; CDR2 reads YENEEA. The CDR3 is 15 amino acids. The CDR3 DNA reads TGTGCCAGCAGCTTAGGAGGGGGAGCCAAAAACATTCAGTACTTC. It is translated as CASSLGGGAKNIQYF. Based on the CDR3 plus reference TRBV11-3 and TRBJ2-4, the full variable domain is EAGVVQSPRYKIIEKKQPVAFWCNPISGHNTLYWYLQNLGQGPELLIRYENEEAVDDSQLPKDRFSAERLKGVDSTLKIQPAELGDSAVYLCASSLGGGAKNIQYFGAGTRLSVL.

The chain carries TRBV11-2 and TRBJ2-2; perhaps TRBD1 as D (6 bases). There are 17 residues in the CDR3. Deletions cut 1 base from V and 0 bases from J, with 12 bases between. From germline, CDR1 is SGHAT and CDR2 FQNNGV. The CDR3 sequence is CASSLGRRGTNTGELFF. The CDR3 DNA sequence: TGTGCCAGCAGCTTAGGCCGTAGGGGGACGAACACCGGGGAGCTGTTTTTT.

The V call is TRBV7-2, the J call TRBJ2-2; TRBD2 is a possible D gene (5 bases). The CDR3 is 14 residues long. Deletions cut 3 bases from V and 6 bases from J, with 11 bases between. Germline V gene lookup returns CDR1 SGHTA and CDR2 FQGNSA. CDR3 region: CASSFYLEAGELFF. CDR3 bases: TGTGCCAGCAGCTTTTATTTGGAGGCCGGGGAGCTGTTTTTT. Using reference TRBV7-2 and TRBJ2-2 for the parts outside the CDR3, the full variable domain is GAGVSQSPSNKVTEKGKDVELRCDPISGHTALYWYRQSLGQGLEFLIYFQGNSAPDKSGLPSDRFSAERTGGSVSTLTIQRTQQEDSAVYLCASSFYLEAGELFFGEGSRLTVL.

This clone was counted between two and nine times. The CDR3, as DNA: TGTGCCACCAGCAGAGTAGCGCGGGCGAACACTGAAGCTTTCTTT. Encoded protein: CATSRVARANTEAFF. This sequence joins TRBV15 and TRBJ1-1; D remains unclear. The CDR3 totals 15 residues. V lost 1 base to trimming and J lost 1 base, with 10 bases between them. Germline assignment: CDR1 LNHNV and CDR2 YYDKDF (reference sequence).

This chain joins TRBV6-1 and TRBJ2-1; 12 bases agree with TRBD2. Germline CDR1 is MNHNS and CDR2 is SASEGT. The junction had 0 bases not matched to a gene; V was cut back by 4 bases and J by 2 bases. The length of the CDR3 is 15 residues. The CDR3 DNA is TGTGCCAGCAGTGGGACTAGCGGGGCCTACAATGAGCAGTTCTTC. It yields the protein CASSGTSGAYNEQFF.

The chain combines TRBV11-1 with TRBJ2-5; D not certain. There are 11 residues in the CDR3. Trimming removed 4 bases at V and 4 bases at J, with 4 bases between. CDR1 is SGHAT and CDR2 is FQDESV in the germline V gene (reference sequence). The DNA of the CDR3 is TGTGCCAGCAGCTACAGAGAGACCCAGTACTTC. It encodes CASSYRETQYF.

The gene calls are TRBV7-8 and TRBJ1-3, with D maybe TRBD1 (5 bases). Germline CDR1 and CDR2: SGHVS and FQNEAQ. The length of the CDR3 is 14 residues. V lost 1 base and J 8 bases, leaving 12 bases between the germline ends. The CDR3 DNA is TGTGCCAGCAGCTTAGGGGGCAGGTGGGACACCATATATTTT. Translating it yields CASSLGGRWDTIYF.